A selection of T cell receptor beta chains follows, all from one sample in a study of blood T cell repertoires in COVID-19. The method was immunoSEQ multiplex PCR; TCRdb's version includes in-frame clones alone and lacks a portion of them. The table includes about 180,000 clones, 84% detected once. The sample taken for sequencing was PBMCs or T cells enriched from blood (not recorded which). The receptors here all came from a man between 45 and 60 years old who had recovered from COVID-19. The CDR3 runs from the conserved cysteine through the conserved F or W. The D gene is left open where the match is weak. A clone size is listed for some rows: how often the clone was seen (once, few, many), or a class if it is expanded.

. | TRBJ1-2 | . | TRBV7-9 | CASIAGTTYGYTF | TGTGCCAGCATCGCCGGGACAACCTATGGCTACACCTTC
TRBD1 | TRBJ1-2 | . | TRBV28 | CASSAGGSPSQRPGYTF | TGTGCCAGCAGTGCAGGGGGATCCCCTTCTCAACGCCCTGGCTACACCTTC
TRBD1 | TRBJ2-1 | . | TRBV5-1 | CASSGQGRNEQFF | TGCGCCAGCAGCGGACAGGGCCGGAATGAGCAGTTCTTC
. | TRBJ1-3 | . | TRBV6-1 | CASSEGPAGARNTIYF | TGTGCCAGCAGTGAGGGCCCCGCAGGGGCCAGAAACACCATATATTTT
. | TRBJ1-1 | . | TRBV6-1 | CASSDHDRRRAFF | TGTGCCAGCAGTGACCATGATAGGAGGCGGGCTTTCTTT
TRBD1 | TRBJ2-7 | . | TRBV3-1/TRBV3-2 | CASSTRDRGFEQYF | TGTGCCAGCAGCACCCGGGACAGGGGTTTCGAGCAGTACTTC
. | TRBJ1-6 | . | TRBV19 | CASSRRDRDNSPLHF | TGTGCCAGTAGTCGCAGAGACAGAGATAATTCACCCCTCCACTTT
. | TRBJ1-1 | . | TRBV5-6 | CASSTTGKGLAEAFF | TGTGCCAGCAGCACGACTGGCAAGGGGCTTGCTGAAGCTTTCTTT
TRBD1 | TRBJ1-2 | . | TRBV4-1 | CASSQEGGGNYGYTF | TGCGCCAGCAGCCAAGAAGGGGGCGGTAACTATGGCTACACCTTC
TRBD2 | TRBJ2-1 | . | TRBV9 | CASSRTSGGQYNEQFF | TGTGCCAGCAGCAGGACTAGCGGGGGACAGTACAATGAGCAGTTCTTC
TRBD1 | TRBJ2-1 | once | TRBV7-9 | CASSLNTGGKYNEQFF | TGTGCCAGCAGCTTGAATACAGGGGGGAAGTACAATGAGCAGTTCTTC
. | TRBJ2-7 | . | TRBV5-1 | CASSLFSQTYEQYF | TGCGCCAGCAGCTTGTTCAGTCAAACCTACGAGCAGTACTTC
. | TRBJ1-3 | . | TRBV7-2 | CASSFKPGGNTIYF | TGTGCCAGCAGCTTTAAGCCAGGGGGAAACACCATATATTTT
TRBD1 | TRBJ2-5 | few | TRBV11-2 | CASSSTTGAQETQYF | TGTGCCAGCAGCTCAACGACAGGGGCCCAAGAGACCCAGTACTTC
. | TRBJ2-7 | . | TRBV24-1 | CATSARGSDEQYF | TGTGCCACCAGTGCCCGGGGTTCCGACGAGCAGTACTTC
. | TRBJ1-1 | few | TRBV5-1 | CASSLGAQGSTEAFF | TGCGCCAGCAGCTTGGGGGCCCAGGGGAGCACTGAAGCTTTCTTT
. | TRBJ1-2 | . | TRBV4-1 | CASSQQGRFRDGYTF | TGCGCCAGCAGCCAACAGGGGCGCTTCAGGGATGGCTACACCTTC
TRBD1 | TRBJ2-7 | . | TRBV15 | CATSTPGQTTYEQYF | TGTGCCACCAGCACACCGGGACAGACAACCTACGAGCAGTACTTC
TRBD2 | TRBJ2-1 | . | TRBV20-1 | CSAAGDNEQFF | TGCAGTGCTGCGGGGGACAATGAGCAGTTCTTC
TRBD2 | TRBJ2-5 | . | TRBV4-1 | CASRPVREETQYF | TGCGCCAGCCGACCGGTGCGGGAGGAGACCCAGTACTTC
TRBD1 | TRBJ2-7 | . | TRBV7-6 | CASSSGTVKVAYEQYF | TGTGCCAGCAGCTCCGGGACAGTAAAGGTCGCCTACGAGCAGTACTTC
TRBD1 | TRBJ2-7 | . | TRBV19 | CASSATGGKGYEQYF | TGTGCCAGTAGTGCCACAGGGGGTAAAGGCTACGAGCAGTACTTC
TRBD1 | TRBJ2-6 | . | TRBV4-1 | CASSRDRTSSGANVLTF | TGCGCCAGCAGCCGGGACAGGACCTCCTCTGGGGCCAACGTCCTGACTTTC
. | TRBJ2-7 | . | TRBV4-1 | CASSQALRAGPYEQYF | TGCGCCAGCAGCCAAGCGTTGAGGGCAGGACCCTACGAGCAGTACTTC
TRBD1 | TRBJ1-4 | few | TRBV10-3 | CAISPGTEEKLFF | TGTGCCATCAGTCCCGGGACAGAGGAAAAACTGTTTTTT
TRBD1 | TRBJ1-3 | . | TRBV18 | CASSPITTGGSGNTIYF | TGTGCCAGCTCACCTATAACGACAGGGGGCTCTGGAAACACCATATATTTT
. | TRBJ1-3 | . | TRBV20-1 | CSAHSGNTIYF | TGCAGTGCTCATTCTGGAAACACCATATATTTT
. | TRBJ1-5 | . | TRBV6-1 | CASSDGQDQPQHF | TGTGCCAGCAGTGACGGCCAGGATCAGCCCCAGCATTTT
TRBD1 | TRBJ1-4 | . | TRBV7-9 | CASSWGQGREKLFF | TGTGCCAGCAGCTGGGGACAGGGTAGGGAAAAACTGTTTTTT
TRBD1 | TRBJ1-2 | . | TRBV5-1 | CASSQETGQSNYGYTF | TGCGCCAGCAGCCAAGAAACGGGACAGTCTAACTATGGCTACACCTTC
TRBD1 | TRBJ2-7 | . | TRBV6-5 | CAAFTGQGAREQYF | TGTGCCGCTTTTACCGGACAGGGGGCGAGGGAGCAGTACTTC
TRBD2 | TRBJ2-3 | . | TRBV27 | CASRGAGGITDTQYF | TGTGCCAGCAGGGGGGCGGGGGGCATCACAGATACGCAGTATTTT
. | TRBJ1-1 | . | TRBV9 | CASSVASRGHTEAFF | TGTGCCAGCAGCGTAGCTTCACGAGGTCACACTGAAGCTTTCTTT
. | TRBJ1-1 | . | TRBV7-8 | CASSLVPGMNTEAFF | TGTGCCAGCAGCTTAGTGCCAGGGATGAACACTGAAGCTTTCTTT
. | TRBJ1-6 | . | TRBV5-1 | CASSLDGDIASPLHF | TGCGCCAGCAGCTTGGATGGGGACATCGCTTCACCCCTCCACTTT
. | TRBJ1-1 | . | TRBV3-1/TRBV3-2 | CASNLGVGTEAFF | TGTGCCAGCAATCTGGGAGTGGGAACTGAAGCTTTCTTT
TRBD1 | TRBJ1-5 | . | TRBV27 | CASSPQEGAGQPQHF | TGTGCCAGCAGTCCCCAGGAGGGGGCAGGTCAGCCCCAGCATTTT
TRBD1 | TRBJ1-1 | . | TRBV6-5 | CASRSGQAMTEAFF | TGTGCCAGCAGATCGGGACAGGCAATGACTGAAGCTTTCTTT
. | TRBJ2-1 | . | TRBV11-2 | CASSLIIYNEQFF | TGTGCCAGCAGCTTAATTATTTACAATGAGCAGTTCTTC
TRBD1 | TRBJ1-2 | . | TRBV6-5 | CASSVTGGEGYTF | TGTGCCAGCAGCGTTACAGGGGGTGAAGGCTACACCTTC